Described below is a single T cell receptor beta chain sequence and its context. Its antigen is unknown. Library creation used the immunoSEQ multiplex PCR assay. For the multiplex PCR, a mixture combining 60 forward primers for TCR Vbeta segments and 13 reverse primers for TCR Jbeta segments was used. A multiplex PCR assay on genomic DNA amplified the CDR3 region of rearranged TCR beta genes. On the Illumina HiSeq System, the amplified TCR beta libraries were sequenced as 87-base-pair reads. In the paper's pipeline: Across the 500 to 850 repertoires, a later analysis counted 75 million to 90 million unique TCR beta chains, around 11 million of which were shared by at least two donors. A nearest-neighbor algorithm error-corrected the raw reads and collapsed the reads into unique sequences, merging closely related sequences to remove PCR and sequencing errors. To assign V, D and J gene segments, CDR3 sequences were aligned to IMGT reference sequences. For a sequence to be retained, a match of at least six nucleotides was required to both a V gene segment and a J gene segment. A rearrangement was called productive if the CDR3 had no stop codons and remained in frame with V and J, and every other rearrangement was called non-productive. Following IMGT convention, CDR3 was defined as the stretch from the second conserved V-encoded cysteine up to the conserved J-encoded phenylalanine. Sequences without an unambiguous match to a single V gene segment were excluded from the earlier analysis of 500 to 700 of the donors. An earlier analysis of several hundred of the donors classified V segments as functional when productive rearrangements were above 56.7% and as segregating when the standard deviation between donors was above 5%. To diagnose cytomegalovirus status from the catalog of TCR beta chain sequences, a statistical classification framework was built. A later analysis assigned V and J genes by comparing TCR nucleotide sequences with IMGT/GENE-DB human TR gene sequences. A later analysis assigned CDR3 sequences and most-parsimonious VDJ recombination scenarios with the TCRdist pipeline. In a later analysis, each TCR beta chain was defined by its CDR3 amino acid sequence together with its V-gene family, and reads without a unique V-gene family were excluded. As a way to deal with suspected cross-contamination and a sequencing artifact, a later analysis dropped approximately 590 nucleotide sequences that were highly shared and had low generation probability. A later analysis calculated a clonal expansion index for each public chain from normalized within-repertoire ranks of inferred template counts. A later analysis computed generation probabilities with a VDJ recombination model fitted to out-of-frame rearrangements, and checked the results against IGoR. Hypergeometric tests were used in a later analysis to score TCR-TCR, TCR-HLA and TCR-CMV co-occurrence, with a repertoire-size bias correction applied to the TCR pairs. False discovery rates were estimated in a later analysis by permuting HLA or CMV assignments 20 times. In a later analysis, co-occurring TCRs were grouped with DBSCAN, and TCRdist sequence similarity was added when clustering was performed within HLA-allele-positive subsets. For co-occurrence clustering, repertoires with fewer than 30,000 or more than 120,000 public chains were excluded, along with several repertoires with anomalous nucleotide sharing. TCRdb obtained this table from immuneACCESS and retained in-frame rearrangements with V and J assigned. These tables miss some clones; where compared with another copy, unresolved V genes account for less than half of the shortfall, and the remainder is unexplained. The D gene and trimming were derived from the DNA, and the V and J assignments and clone size from that table. The sample table on file contains just under 80,000 clones. The top ten constitute around 4% of the sample.

In total, approximately 690 healthy bone marrow donors made up the cohort. Cohort members were all nominally healthy when sampled, although unrecorded immune exposures were likely present. The donor was CMV seropositive and was included in the group of 250 to 300 seropositive cohort members. A peripheral blood sample was provided by each donor, and peripheral blood mononuclear cells were used for TCR beta sequencing. The Qiagen DNeasy Blood Extraction Kit was used to extract genomic DNA from the blood cell samples. The data belong to a study of cytomegalovirus exposure and HLA in healthy donors (dated by TCRdb to about 2017). Regarding the complete study: In an earlier analysis of approximately 640 of the donors, 250 to 350 Gb of sequence data and approximately 120 million unique TCR beta sequences from 150 million to 200 million T cells were reported. An early release covering about 600 HLA-typed donors comprised about 300 gigabases of sequencing data and tens of millions of unique TCR sequences. Of the 300 to 400 genotyped donors, about 84% fell in the genetic ancestry cluster associated with self-reported Caucasian donors. The study aimed to test whether cataloging public T cell receptors could reveal signatures of past pathogen exposure. The study used immunosequencing to profile the T cell repertoires of approximately 630 subjects and linked those repertoires to cytomegalovirus serostatus. Besides the first cohort of roughly 700 subjects, a separate validation cohort made up of around 120 different subjects was used. The study combined high-throughput TCR immunosequencing, statistical association of individual TCRs with disease status, and machine learning to predict cytomegalovirus infection status. A later analysis re-examined previously published TCR beta repertoires from just over 650 donors and added high-resolution HLA genotyping to investigate patterns of TCR occurrence. Rather than using new phenotypic data, the later analysis identified candidate immune exposures from TCR beta sequences and from how often those sequences occurred across donors. To decide whether each TCR beta V gene segment behaved as functional or pseudogenic, an earlier analysis of approximately 600 of the donors relied on high-throughput TCR beta sequencing. Alongside the repertoire data, information on donor age, sex, ethnicity and CMV serostatus was compiled. In a later genetic analysis, genome-wide SNP genotypes for 398 of the 666 donors were used, and that subset was treated as a discovery cohort. Every repertoire in the discovery cohort had been generated on one and the same sequencing platform. HLA typing included class I and class II loci at four-digit resolution. Typing coverage varied by locus: about 620-630 donors for A, B, C, DRB1 and DQB1; roughly 520 for DQA1; 606 for DPA1; 450 to 480 for DPB1. Roughly 5 DR-DQ haplotypes were treated as single units for association and clustering because of strong linkage in the cohort. Among about 360 genotyped donors of the cohort, an average of around 240,000 unique TCR beta nucleotide sequences were sequenced per donor, roughly 18% of them non-productive.

CDR3 length: 15 amino acids, cysteine to phenylalanine. Only the CDR3 portion is preserved as DNA: 45 bases, with reading frame beginning at the first base. The germline V gene specifies SGHTA as CDR1 and FQGNSA as CDR2. Trimming accounts for 4 bases at V and 7 bases at J, while the number of junction bases matched to no gene is 9. Results and caveats for the whole study, not just this receptor: Several of the top co-occurrence clusters appeared to be linked to parvovirus B19, influenza, CMV and Epstein-Barr virus, according to a later analysis. The earlier analysis of about 600 of the donors excluded approximately 15 rarely observed V segments, including chromosome 9 orphons, because counts were too low. A cluster of highly shared sequence variants was judged likely to represent a technical artifact of the sequencing pipeline. HLA typing was unavailable for some donors at each locus, so association tests used only the typed subset. CMV serostatus was the only immune exposure information available for the cohort. At a false discovery rate of 0.05, a later analysis linked around 17,000 TCR beta sequences to specific HLA alleles. According to the authors, the approach could potentially be generalized to other disease states and immunological phenotypes. A further reported finding was that TCR beta sequences accurately predicted the HLA-A and HLA-B alleles for most subjects in the first cohort. A few of the identified cytomegalovirus-associated TCR beta chains were confirmed in vitro to be specific for cytomegalovirus antigens. Assigning TCR associations to individual alleles was difficult when HLA alleles, especially DR and DQ, strongly co-occurred. In a later analysis, TCR association rates were found to vary across HLA loci, with the most associated TCRs seen for DRB1 alleles and the fewest for HLA-C alleles. Across donors, most TCR sequences were observed very rarely, whereas some public TCRs were present in many individuals. A later genetic analysis reported fewer N-insertions in productive TCRs among donors in an Asian-associated ancestry cluster than the roughly 620-donor mean. In an earlier analysis of some 540 of the donors, most TCR beta V segments appeared in productive rearrangements about 87% or about 30% of the time, broadly matching IMGT annotations. Correlated functional status among segregating V segments might be attributable to linkage disequilibrium, but an unknown experimental factor could not be ruled out. In this cohort, only TCR beta chains were sequenced, and detectable features were limited by the absence of alpha or paired-chain data. Cytomegalovirus status was reported to be diagnosed by the classifier with high specificity and sensitivity in both the original and validation cohorts. The study listed 164 TCR beta chains as associated with cytomegalovirus. The presence/absence analyses assumed that sequencing depth was roughly uniform across donors, and that assumption may not be true. Some IMGT-functional V segments, including TRBV6-2 and TRBV6-3, could not be told apart with the 87-base-pair reads, so those segments were excluded. Compared with equally common non-associated chains, HLA-associated TCR beta chains in a later analysis were more clonally expanded and had lower generation probabilities. A later genetic analysis associated a missense DCLRE1C variant with V-gene and J-gene trimming of TCR beta chains, and an independent cohort replicated the association. Most CMV-associated TCR beta chains appeared to be HLA-restricted in a later analysis, and the HLA associations seemed to be driven largely by CMV exposure.

The receptor comes from a man between 18 and 29 years old in good health and CMV-seropositive. The sequenced material came from PBMCs. The rearrangement combines TRBV7-2 with TRBJ2-7, with 11 bases aligning to TRBD2. The nucleotide sequence is TGTGCCAGCAGCTACCGACTAGCGGGAATGTCTGAGCAGTACTTC. The encoded protein is CASSYRLAGMSEQYF.